The rows below give T cell receptor beta chains drawn from one sample of a study of cytomegalovirus exposure and HLA in healthy donors. Assay used: immunoSEQ multiplex PCR; TCRdb lists only in-frame clones, some missing. The sample has roughly 130,000 clones; nearly 90% are singletons. Sequenced material: PBMCs. Receptors originate from a woman between 18 and 29 years old in good health and CMV-seropositive. The CDR3 runs from the conserved cysteine through the conserved F or W. Each record gives: D gene, J gene, V gene, clone size, CDR3 length, CDR3 DNA, CDR3 protein. D genes are given only for firm matches. Clone size is shown for a subset of rows, as once, few, many or a class of expanded clone.

>-|TRBJ2-4|TRBV15|-|14
TGTGCCACCAGCAGAGAGGGCATCCCCTCCATTCAGTACTTC
CATSREGIPSIQYF
>-|TRBJ1-1|TRBV5-1|-|11
TGCGCCAGCAGCTTACAGGGCACGGCTTTCTTT
CASSLQGTAFF
>-|TRBJ1-2|TRBV5-4|-|16
TGTGCCAGCAGCCCCTTCGGGGGGCGCGGGAACTATGGCTACACCTTC
CASSPFGGRGNYGYTF
>-|TRBJ1-1|TRBV5-4|-|14
TGTGCCAGCAGCTGGCAGGGGATGAACACTGAAGCTTTCTTT
CASSWQGMNTEAFF
>TRBD1|TRBJ2-7|TRBV7-8|-|15
TGTGCCAGCAGCCCAGAGGACAGGCGCACCTACGAGCAGTACTTC
CASSPEDRRTYEQYF
>-|TRBJ1-4|TRBV7-2|-|15
TGTGCCAGCAGCGACGGAGGACAGCTCAATGAAAAACTGTTTTTT
CASSDGGQLNEKLFF
>TRBD1|TRBJ2-5|TRBV7-2|-|14
TGTGCCAGCAGCCATGGACAGGGTCAAGAGACCCAGTACTTC
CASSHGQGQETQYF
>TRBD2|TRBJ2-7|TRBV28|-|14
TGTGCCAGCAGTCTAGCGGGGGGGAACTACGAGCAGTACTTC
CASSLAGGNYEQYF
>-|TRBJ2-7|TRBV7-2|-|16
TGTGCCAGCAGCTTAGCGCTCCGGGGGAGTTCCTACGAGCAGTACTTC
CASSLALRGSSYEQYF
>TRBD2|TRBJ2-1|TRBV15|-|16
TGTGCCACCAGCAGAGATTTGGCGGGGGGGCGGGTTGAGCAGTTCTTC
CATSRDLAGGRVEQFF
>-|TRBJ1-2|TRBV9|once|16
TGTGCCAGCACCCCAGTCGTCGAGGCAGGGCGTTTTGGATACACCTTC
CASTPVVEAGRFGYTF
>-|TRBJ1-1|TRBV7-2|-|16
TGTGCCAGCAGCTTACTCCCGCCCGGGGAGAACACTGAAGCTTTCTTT
CASSLLPPGENTEAFF
>TRBD1|TRBJ1-2|TRBV29-1|-|14
TGCAGCGTTGGAGGACAGGGGGCTTTCCATGGCTACACCTTC
CSVGGQGAFHGYTF
>-|TRBJ2-1|TRBV9|-|15
TGTGCCAGCAGCGTAGCCCCTAGCCTGGGCAATGAGCAGTTCTTC
CASSVAPSLGNEQFF
>TRBD2|TRBJ2-3|TRBV6-5|-|15
TGTGCCAGCAGACTCTGGGTAGCGGGGACAGATACGCAGTATTTT
CASRLWVAGTDTQYF
>-|TRBJ2-5|TRBV6-1|-|15
TGTGCCAGCAGAACCCCGGGTCTGATTCAAGAGACCCAGTACTTC
CASRTPGLIQETQYF
>TRBD1|TRBJ2-5|TRBV7-6|-|13
TGTGCCAGCCGCGGTCCAGGGGGAGAGACCCAGTACTTC
CASRGPGGETQYF
>-|TRBJ1-2|TRBV2|few|12
TGTGCCAGCAATTACGGACGAGGGGGCTACACCTTC
CASNYGRGGYTF
>-|TRBJ1-4|TRBV7-6|-|11
TGTGCCAGCACCTCCTTTAGTAAACTGTTTTTT
CASTSFSKLFF
>-|TRBJ1-1|TRBV6-5|-|12
TGTGCCAGCCTAAGGGGGAACACTGAAGCTTTCTTT
CASLRGNTEAFF
>TRBD1|TRBJ1-1|TRBV5-1|-|14
TGCGCCAGCAGCTTGTACAGGGGGGGCACTGAAGCTTTCTTT
CASSLYRGGTEAFF
>TRBD1|TRBJ1-1|TRBV19|-|13
TGTGCCAGTAGTATGGGACAGGCCACTGAAGCTTTCTTT
CASSMGQATEAFF
>TRBD1|TRBJ1-1|TRBV6-5|-|15
TGTGCCAGCAGTTACGAGGGACAGGGGAGGGCTGAAGCTTTCTTT
CASSYEGQGRAEAFF
>-|TRBJ2-5|TRBV11-2|once|15
TGTGCCAGCATCTCCGACGCGGGTCTCGGGGAGACCCAGTACTTC
CASISDAGLGETQYF
>TRBD2|TRBJ2-7|TRBV6-6|-|16
TGTGCCAGCAGTTACGCTAGCGGGAGTACCCCTTACGAGCAGTACTTC
CASSYASGSTPYEQYF
>-|TRBJ1-6|TRBV28|-|13
TGTGCCAGCAGCCTTCAGGGCCGATCACCCCTCCACTTT
CASSLQGRSPLHF
>-|TRBJ1-2|TRBV12-5|-|13
TGTGCTAGGGGCTGGTGGGGAGCCGATGGCTACACCTTC
CARGWWGADGYTF
>-|TRBJ2-5|TRBV7-6|once|14
TGTGCCAGCAGCTTAGGGGCAATCCCAGAGACCCAGTACTTC
CASSLGAIPETQYF
>-|TRBJ1-1|TRBV30|-|14
TGTGCCTGGAGTGTGCTACTGATGAACACTGAAGCTTTCTTT
CAWSVLLMNTEAFF
>-|TRBJ1-2|TRBV4-2|once|15
TGTGCCAGCAGCCAAGATCCGGGGGGGAACTATGGCTACACCTTC
CASSQDPGGNYGYTF
>TRBD2|TRBJ2-3|TRBV5-1|-|15
TGCGCCAGCAGCGGCGGGGGGATGAGCACAGATACGCAGTATTTT
CASSGGGMSTDTQYF
>TRBD1|TRBJ1-3|TRBV11-2|-|15
TGTGCCAGCAGCCGTGAGGGGGCGAAAGGAAACACCATATATTTT
CASSREGAKGNTIYF
>-|TRBJ1-1|TRBV5-6|-|15
TGTGCCAGCAGCTTGGTGGGGAGCATGAACACTGAAGCTTTCTTT
CASSLVGSMNTEAFF
>TRBD1|TRBJ1-1|TRBV27|-|13
TGTGCCAGCAGTTCCCCAGGGGGCCCAGAAGCTTTCTTT
CASSSPGGPEAFF
>TRBD1|TRBJ1-1|TRBV27|-|14
TGTGCCAGCAGACCTACAGGGGAGAACACTGAAGCTTTCTTT
CASRPTGENTEAFF
>TRBD2|TRBJ2-1|TRBV28|-|17
TGTGCCAGCAGTTCCACGAGAGCGGGGGAGCTCTACAATGAGCAGTTCTTC
CASSSTRAGELYNEQFF
>-|TRBJ2-3|TRBV7-9|-|17
TGTGCCAGCAGCTTTCACCCCCGGGTCAGGGAGGTAAATACGCAGTATTTT
CASSFHPRVREVNTQYF
>TRBD2|TRBJ2-1|TRBV9|-|15
TGTGCCAGCAGCGTATGGGGCGGGGGGCAAAATGAGCAGTTCTTC
CASSVWGGGQNEQFF
>-|TRBJ1-3|TRBV5-4|-|15
TGTGCCGATCTAGGGGCAGCGCGGCCTCGAAACACCATATATTTT
CADLGAARPRNTIYF
>-|TRBJ2-7|TRBV30|-|13
TGTGCCTGGATCGGCGGGTTCCTAGAAGAGCAGTACTTC
CAWIGGFLEEQYF
>TRBD2|TRBJ2-3|TRBV5-4|-|16
TGTGCCAGCAGCCTCAGACTAGCGGCGAACACAGATACGCAGTATTTT
CASSLRLAANTDTQYF
>-|TRBJ1-5|TRBV6-1|-|15
TGTGCCACCCTTTGGGGGCAGGTGGGTAATCAGCCCCAGCATTTT
CATLWGQVGNQPQHF
>TRBD2|TRBJ2-7|TRBV15|-|15
TGTGCCACCAGCAGTGGACTAGCGGGGGGCTTCGAGCAGTACTTC
CATSSGLAGGFEQYF
>TRBD1|TRBJ1-2|TRBV6-5|-|14
TGTGCCAGCAGTTCCCTAACAGGGGCCTATGGCTACACCTTC
CASSSLTGAYGYTF
>-|TRBJ1-3|TRBV2|-|14
TGTGCCAGCATCCGGGGGAGATTAGACAACACCATATATTTT
CASIRGRLDNTIYF
>TRBD1|TRBJ1-5|TRBV6-1|-|14
TGTGCCAGCAGTGGGGACAGGCGATATCAGCCCCAGCATTTT
CASSGDRRYQPQHF
>-|TRBJ2-5|TRBV29-1|-|13
TGCAGCGTTGAAGTGTCGTACCAAGAGACCCAGTACTTC
CSVEVSYQETQYF
>-|TRBJ2-4|TRBV5-1|-|16
TGCGCCAGCAGCTTGGAACATAATCTAGCCAAAAACATTCAGTACTTC
CASSLEHNLAKNIQYF
>TRBD2|TRBJ2-7|TRBV19|-|16
TGTGCCAGTAGTGAATCGGGACTAGCGGTGGCCTACGAGCAGTACTTC
CASSESGLAVAYEQYF
>-|TRBJ2-7|TRBV7-9|-|15
TGTGCCAGCAGCTTGGTCCACGCTCAGGTCCACGAGCAGTACTTC
CASSLVHAQVHEQYF
>TRBD1|TRBJ2-5|TRBV5-1|-|15
TGCGCCAGCAGCTTGGCCCTGACAGGGGAAGAGACCCAGTACTTC
CASSLALTGEETQYF
>-|TRBJ2-5|TRBV15|-|16
TGTGCCACCAGCAGGGCTCCGACTAGGGCCCAAGAGACCCAGTACTTC
CATSRAPTRAQETQYF
>-|TRBJ1-2|TRBV6-5|-|15
TGTGCCAGCAGTTACTCGGGACAACCTAACTATGGCTACACCTTC
CASSYSGQPNYGYTF
>TRBD1|TRBJ1-2|TRBV30|few|14
TGTGCCTGGAGTACCTCTGGGACAGGGGATGGCTACACCTTC
CAWSTSGTGDGYTF
>-|TRBJ2-1|TRBV19|-|15
TGTGCCAGTAGAAGTGACAGGTCGGTTCGCAATGAGCAGTTCTTC
CASRSDRSVRNEQFF
>-|TRBJ1-1|TRBV10-3|-|11
TGTGCCATCAGTACCGGGACTGAAGCTTTCTTT
CAISTGTEAFF
>-|TRBJ2-7|TRBV4-1|-|14
TGCGCCAGCAGCCAAGGGGCAGGGCTGCGCGAGCAGTACTTC
CASSQGAGLREQYF
>TRBD2|TRBJ2-7|TRBV10-1|-|13
TGCGCCAGCAGCACGGGGGGGCCGGGCGAGCAGTACTTC
CASSTGGPGEQYF
>-|TRBJ1-1|TRBV11-2|-|14
TGTGCCAGCAGCCAACAGATACTGAACACTGAAGCTTTCTTT
CASSQQILNTEAFF